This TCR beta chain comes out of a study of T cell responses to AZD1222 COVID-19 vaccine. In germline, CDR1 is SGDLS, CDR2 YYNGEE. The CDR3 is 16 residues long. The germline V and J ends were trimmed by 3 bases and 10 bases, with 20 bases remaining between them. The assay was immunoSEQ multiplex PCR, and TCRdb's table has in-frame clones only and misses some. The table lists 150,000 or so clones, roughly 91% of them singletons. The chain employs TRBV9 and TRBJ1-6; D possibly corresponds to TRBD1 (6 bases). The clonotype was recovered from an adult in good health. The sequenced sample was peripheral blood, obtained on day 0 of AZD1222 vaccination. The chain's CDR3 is CASSASDSFKRSPLHF. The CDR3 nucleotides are TGTGCCAGCAGCGCGTCGGACAGTTTCAAGAGATCACCCCTCCACTTT.